This T cell receptor beta chain was recorded in a study of response to subunit inactivated influenza vaccine. TCRdb used MiXCR to reprocess the RT-PCR reads, holding one entry per CDR3 protein. The data hold about 570,000 distinct CDR3 sequences, with approximately 11% observed a single time. The sample holds many counts of this clonotype. Germline V lookup: CDR1 MNHEY, CDR2 SVGEGT. V lost 5 bases, J lost 0 bases, and 6 bases lay in between. The CDR3 has 13 amino acids. These data were also reused for a study on T cells expressing NK-cell markers. That source reports: 5'RACE template switching with UMIs generated TCR beta cDNA. Among the eight sequenced donors, seven tested HCMV-seropositive and one tested seronegative. Restricting sorting to alpha-beta TCR T cells was achieved in several experiments by an anti-gamma-delta TCR antibody. CD8+ T cells in over 5 donors included dominant NKG2C+ clonotypes at 1.0-7.0%. Among several donors, these clonotypes also ranked first in the CD3+CD56-NKG2C+ fraction.

The V gene is TRBV6-2 or TRBV6-3, the J gene TRBJ2-3; D gene uncertain. Sequencing used PBMCs from blood, obtained on the day of vaccination. The origin of this receptor is a man over 45 who received an inactivated influenza vaccine. In DNA, the CDR3 is TGTGCCAGCAGTCGGTATAGCACAGATACGCAGTATTTT. This translates into CASSRYSTDTQYF.